The 19 T cell receptor beta chains in this list originate from one sample, sequenced in a study of blood T cell repertoires in COVID-19. Clones were read by immunoSEQ multiplex PCR, and TCRdb kept only the in-frame ones, dropping some. Here the sample spans around 70,000 clones, more than 75% being singletons. Sequencing input: peripheral blood. The receptors were gathered from a human donor in a cohort sampled during active COVID-19.

The gene calls are TRBV7-8 and TRBJ1-6, with D possibly being TRBD1 (6 bases). There are 14 residues in the CDR3. The V gene's germline CDR1 is SGHVS and CDR2 FQNEAQ. Trimming left V 5 bases short and J 7 bases short, with 12 bases between. As DNA, the CDR3 is TGTGCCAGCAGCGCTCGACAGGTCAATTCACCCCTCCACTTT. Translation gives CASSARQVNSPLHF.

This clone has just one count. The chain has TRBV9 and TRBJ2-3, with TRBD2 matching over 8 bases. The CDR3 consists of 15 residues. J lost 3 bases, V lost 4 bases, and 7 bases had no gene match. Germline V gene data show CDR1 as SGDLS and CDR2 as YYNGEE. The CDR3 DNA reads TGTGCCAGCAGCCCCAGGATAGCGGGGACAGATACGCAGTATTTT. Residues: CASSPRIAGTDTQYF.

The CDR3 is CASSLRDRGKNADTQYF. DNA of the CDR3: TGTGCCAGCAGTTTAAGGGACAGGGGTAAGAACGCAGATACGCAGTATTTT. The chain joins TRBV28 to TRBJ2-3; 10 bases align to TRBD1. Germline V lookup: CDR1 MDHEN, CDR2 SYDVKM. There are 17 residues in the CDR3. V shed 2 bases, J shed 4 bases, and the junction held 9 bases outside the gene matches.

This clone was detected only once. The chain is built from TRBV7-9 and TRBJ2-1; 8 bases agree with TRBD2. The CDR3 is 18 residues long. Trimming took 4 bases from V and 8 from J; bases not matched to a gene: 19. Germline CDR1 is SEHNR and CDR2 is FQNEAQ (reference sequence). CDR3 coding DNA: TGTGCCAGCAGCTCCCAATACCCCCCTAGCGGGTATTCCTATGAGCAGTTCTTC. Protein product: CASSSQYPPSGYSYEQFF.

This chain connects TRBV6-5 to TRBJ2-5, with D tentatively TRBD2 (6 bases). V was clipped by 6 bases and J by 7 bases, with 21 bases between them. The CDR3 consists of 15 residues. Germline V CDR1 and CDR2: MNHEY, SVGAGI. This CDR3 is CASSRDGGGGMTQYF. In DNA form, the CDR3 reads TGTGCCAGCAGCCGCGATGGCGGCGGCGGGATGACCCAGTACTTC.

The chain couples TRBV2 to TRBJ1-4; 7 positions match TRBD1. Germline CDR1 reads SNHLY; CDR2 reads FYNNEI. The CDR3 runs to 15 residues. J gave up 6 bases and V 6 bases, and 10 bases lay outside the gene matches. The CDR3 nucleotides read TGTGCCAGCAGGAGGTCGACAGGGATTTATGAAAAACTGTTTTTT. Protein product: CASRRSTGIYEKLFF.

This clone was picked up one time. V and J are TRBV7-8 and TRBJ1-5; TRBD1 agrees at 7 bases. Trimming cost V 2 bases and J 5 bases; bases outside gene matches: 9. The CDR3 extends over 16 amino acids. The germline CDR1 and CDR2 sequences are SGHVS and FQNEAQ. For the CDR3, the DNA is TGTGCCAGCAGCTTACGACCTGGGACAGTTCATCAGCCCCAGCATTTT. Translated, it gives CASSLRPGTVHQPQHF.

The CDR3 nucleotides are TGTGCCAGCAGCTTCAGGGGCGTAGGTGAAGCTTTCTTT. Translating gives CASSFRGVGEAFF. This chain joins TRBV7-9 and TRBJ1-1; D may be TRBD1 (6 bases). The CDR3 is 13 amino acids. Germline V gene data show CDR1 as SEHNR and CDR2 as FQNEAQ (reference sequence). Trimming stripped 3 bases from V and 7 bases from J, with 12 bases between.

The genes are TRBV7-2 and TRBJ1-1, with unresolved D. The CDR3 loop spans 14 amino acids. The germline V and J ends were trimmed by 1 base and 1 base, with 7 bases remaining between them. Per the germline V gene, CDR1 is SGHTA and CDR2 is FQGNSA. CDR3 sequence: CASSLGRRNTEAFF. The CDR3 DNA reads as TGTGCCAGCAGCTTAGGCAGGCGGAACACTGAAGCTTTCTTT.

The rearrangement links TRBV7-2 to TRBJ1-4; no definite D call. This CDR3 has 15 residues. V dropped 3 bases and J dropped 8 bases, with 16 bases sitting between them. CDR1 SGHTA and CDR2 FQGNSA come from the germline V gene. This CDR3 is CASSFRATRGEKLFF. The DNA for the CDR3 is TGTGCCAGCAGCTTTAGGGCCACCCGCGGGGAAAAACTGTTTTTT.

This clone was recorded once. V usage is TRBV18 and J usage is TRBJ2-5; D may be TRBD2 (5 bases). The V gene lost 0 bases and the J gene lost 3 bases, with 8 bases spanning the gap. Germline V CDR1 and CDR2: KGHSH, LQKENI. This CDR3 is 14 amino acids long. CDR3 nucleotides: TGTGCCAGCTCACCACCGGACTCAAAAGAGACCCAGTACTTC. Its translation: CASSPPDSKETQYF.

The gene calls are TRBV5-1 and TRBJ2-2; 7 bases agree with TRBD1. V trimming: 4 bases; J trimming: 2 bases; junction bases outside the gene matches: 8. The CDR3 is 16 amino acids. Germline V gives CDR1 SGHRS, CDR2 YFSETQ. The CDR3 sequence: CASSLSGGSNTGELFF. CDR3 sequence (DNA): TGCGCCAGCAGCCTATCAGGGGGTTCAAACACCGGGGAGCTGTTTTTT.

V usage is TRBV19 and J usage is TRBJ1-3; TRBD1 matches 7 bases. The junction had 8 bases not matched to a gene; V was cut back by 9 bases and J by 0 bases. Germline V gene data show CDR1 as LNHDA and CDR2 as SQIVND (reference sequence). The CDR3 is made up of 15 amino acids. CDR3 loop: CASQPGGYSGNTIYF. The CDR3 region has the DNA TGTGCCAGCCAGCCAGGGGGGTACTCTGGAAACACCATATATTTT. Supplemented by reference TRBV19 and TRBJ1-3, the full variable domain reads DGGITQSPKYLFRKEGQNVTLSCEQNLNHDAMYWYRQDPGQGLRLIYYSQIVNDFQKGDIAEGYSVSREKKESFPLTVTSAQKNPTAFYLCASQPGGYSGNTIYFGEGSWLTVV.

The chain joins TRBV18 to TRBJ2-1; TRBD2 aligns across 11 bases. Germline CDR1 reads KGHSH; CDR2 reads LQKENI. The J segment lost 5 bases and the V segment lost 3 bases, leaving 6 bases of the junction unmatched. This CDR3 is 16 amino acids long. The CDR3 DNA reads as TGTGCCAGCTCACCCCCCGGGACTAGCGGAAACAATGAGCAGTTCTTC. Its protein is CASSPPGTSGNNEQFF.

This chain links TRBV5-1 with TRBJ1-1; D gene ambiguous. CDR1 SGHRS and CDR2 YFSETQ come from the germline V gene. This CDR3 is 14 amino acids long. Trimming took 0 bases from V and 0 from J, leaving 6 bases between them. The CDR3 is CASSLGLLNTEAFF. The CDR3 nucleotides are TGCGCCAGCAGCTTGGGTCTCCTGAACACTGAAGCTTTCTTT.

The chain couples TRBV4-3 to TRBJ2-2, with TRBD1 matching over 7 bases. The CDR3 extends over 16 amino acids. Germline CDR1 and CDR2: LGHNA and YSLEER. Trimming took 6 bases from V and 5 from J; bases not matched to a gene: 12. The CDR3: CASRQSRQGWTGELFF. The CDR3 nucleotides are TGCGCCAGCAGACAATCTCGACAGGGATGGACCGGGGAGCTGTTTTTT.

This clone was seen only a few times. The genes are TRBV25-1 and TRBJ1-1; perhaps TRBD1 as D (5 bases). Deletions cut 5 bases from V and 8 bases from J, with 9 bases between. The CDR3 runs 11 residues. Germline CDR1 and CDR2: MGHDK and SYGVNS. This CDR3 reads CASSRGSEAFF. CDR3 DNA: TGTGCCAGCAGTAGGGGCTCCGAAGCTTTCTTT.

CDR3 nucleotides: TGCGCCAGCAGCTTCAGGTACCCATCCTACAATGAGCAGTTCTTC. Translation gives CASSFRYPSYNEQFF. V and J are TRBV5-1 and TRBJ2-1, with no clear D. The V gene's germline CDR1 is SGHRS and CDR2 YFSETQ. Trimming cost V 2 bases and J 1 base, with 10 bases left between them. The CDR3 covers 15 residues.

The chain uses TRBV18 and TRBJ2-4; tentative D call: TRBD2 (7 bases). Trimming left V 9 bases short and J 6 bases short, with 18 bases between. The CDR3 contains 14 residues. Germline V CDR1 and CDR2: KGHSH, LQKENI. The CDR3 protein is CASTGRGTTNIQYF. The CDR3 nucleotides read TGTGCCAGTACGGGGAGGGGGACAACAAACATTCAGTACTTC. Variable domain in full (rest from reference TRBV18 and TRBJ2-4): NAGVMQNPRHLVRRRGQEARLRCSPMKGHSHVYWYRQLPEEGLKFMVYLQKENIIDESGMPKERFSAEFPKEGPSILRIQQVVRGDSAAYFCASTGRGTTNIQYFGAGTRLSVL.